The source of this TCR beta chain is a study of identical twins' blood T cells. Six healthy women, forming three identical twin pairs, donated samples. Original data processing: Each library had roughly 2.2 to 4 million CDR3 reads and about 100,000 to nearly 500,000 clonotypes. TCRdb called the 5' RACE reads again in MiXCR, with one record for every CDR3 protein. The V and J calls follow TCRdb's processing rather than the paper's. The sample carries fewer than 450,000 distinct CDR3 sequences, about 28% recorded once. The CDR3 runs 14 residues. The V and J ends lost 7 bases and 0 bases respectively, with 13 bases between them. The study, taken as a whole, reports: Abundant TCRbeta CDR3s overlapped more between twins than with unrelated donors.

In its sample, this clonotype was seen many times. Its antigen remains unidentified. The J gene is TRBJ2-7, the V gene TRBV12-3 or TRBV12-4; weak D call: TRBD1 (5 bases). This sequence was found in a woman aged 18-49 years in good health. The sequencing input was PBMCs. The CDR3 DNA is TGTGCCAGCACCCAAGACAGTAGCTCCTACGAGCAGTACTTC. Translating it yields CASTQDSSSYEQYF.